One T cell receptor (beta chain) is described in this entry. The source of the sample is a study of T cells in Graves' hyperthyroidism and ophthalmopathy. Regions amplified from RNA transcripts were the TCR beta CDR3 regions. The study used the HTBI primer set for a first-round RT-PCR of the TCR CDR3. TCRdb used MiXCR to reprocess the multiplex PCR reads, holding one entry per CDR3 protein. Among about 99,000 distinct CDR3 sequences listed, less than 55% were seen once. Stable Graves' hyperthyroidism denoted no ophthalmopathy progression over 18 months. Hyperthyroidism was newly diagnosed in patients aged 18 to 65 (duration under 2 months). Based on clinical symptoms, serum thyroxine and TRAb, thyroid ultrasound and orbital computed tomography, diagnoses were reached. The TCR comes from a man aged 40-50 years with Graves' hyperthyroidism. The sequenced sample was blood.

The chain's CDR3 is CSARGDGGEAQPQHF. The DNA of the CDR3 is TGCAGTGCTAGAGGGGATGGAGGGGAGGCACAGCCCCAGCATTTT. The rearrangement joins TRBV20-1 to TRBJ1-5; a possible D gene is TRBD1 (5 bases). The V end lost 1 base, the J end lost 7 bases, and 17 bases lay between the germline ends. The V gene's germline CDR1 is DFQATT and CDR2 SNEGSKA (reference sequence). The CDR3 runs to 15 residues.